This TCR beta chain was sequenced for a study of blood T cell repertoires in COVID-19 (dated by TCRdb to the early 2020s). Regarding the study in general: Samples from collaborators originated in the United States, Italy and Spain and spanned both the acute and convalescent phases of COVID-19. Where available, HLA class I and class II types were obtained from metadata supplied by the sample provider rather than from assay-based typing. The material from the prospective study consisted of cDNA or gDNA derived from T cells, B-cell-depleted T cells, or PBMCs. Samples came from the ongoing ImmuneRACE study (first 160 participants) plus 1,254 subjects from 6 global collaborators. Subjects who had been exposed to COVID-19, were actively infected with it, or had recovered from it provided the deeply sampled blood TCRbeta repertoires that made up the dataset. A de-identified subject ID, COVID-19 status, age in years and sex were almost always included in the sample metadata. A freely available public database, intended as a resource for researchers studying the immune response to SARS-CoV-2, is where the repertoires were released. Paper-wide results and their limitations: Clinical and demographic metadata were provided uncurated, with the amount varying by source and participant.

In the prospective study, participants were about 18 to 90 years old, resided in 25 or so geographic areas of the United States, and were enrolled through a virtual design. Cohort assignment in the prospective study relied on participant-reported clinical history from a screening survey and a study questionnaire. For ImmuneRACE Cohort 3, a participant was defined as recovered based on two consecutive negative NP/OP PCR tests, clearance by a healthcare professional, or resolution of symptoms. Mobile phlebotomists in the prospective study collected whole blood, serum and a nasopharyngeal or oropharyngeal swab from every participant. Over an approximately 2-month period, participants in the prospective study had the option of providing additional blood draws and questionnaires. Before DNA extraction, blood samples from the prospective study were shipped at room temperature or frozen. With regard to this clone: The antigen this receptor binds is unknown. Base qualities are missing; no much larger clone stands one base away.

TCRbeta CDR3 regions were amplified from genomic DNA by means of the immunoSEQ Assay, a bias-controlled multiplex PCR. The authors' analysis ran thus. The number of nucleated cells in each sample was estimated by amplification of reference gene primers within the assay. Sequence reads were collapsed and filtered to measure the absolute abundance of every unique TCRbeta CDR3 rearrangement. For each sample, productive Simpson clonality was calculated as the square root of Simpson's diversity index over productive rearrangements. In TCRdb, the immuneACCESS table is reduced to in-frame sequences with V and J assigned. These tables do not hold every clone; where another copy was compared, an unresolved V gene accounts for under half, and the others remain unexplained. The DNA was the basis for D and trimming; V, J and clone size are from that table. The sample records 300,000 to 400,000 clones, 80% to 90% of which are singletons. Around 1% of the sample goes to the ten largest clones.

The TCR comes from a man aged 18-30 years who had recovered from COVID-19. Sequencing was carried out using PBMCs or T cells enriched from blood (not recorded which).

The CDR3 protein: CASRAGTSGGVDNEQFF. The DNA reads TGTGCCAGTAGGGCCGGGACTAGCGGGGGGGTCGACAATGAGCAGTTCTTC. The sequence links TRBV19 to TRBJ2-1; 16 bases in the junction line up with TRBD2. From the cysteine up to the phenylalanine, the CDR3 has a length of 17 residues. CDR3 DNA is the only sequence kept; it has 51 bases, read in frame from the first base. From V the trimming removes 6 bases and from J it removes 5 bases, while the gene matches leave 7 bases of the junction unaccounted for. Per the germline V gene (reference sequence), LNHDA is the CDR1 and SQIVND is the CDR2.